These 26 T cell receptor beta chains came from one sample sequenced in a study of cytomegalovirus exposure and HLA in healthy donors. PCR was performed using 60 Vbeta and 13 Jbeta primers. Here immunoSEQ multiplex PCR was the method, and the copy in TCRdb shows in-frame clones only, minus some. This table has 80,000 to 100,000 clones, about three quarters appearing once. The sample consisted of PBMCs. These receptors were taken from a man aged 40-49 years in good health and CMV-seronegative.

This chain uses TRBV18 with TRBJ2-7; 8 bases are a match to TRBD2. The CDR3 has 15 residues. V dropped 1 base and J dropped 1; count of bases not matched to a gene: 3. In germline, CDR1 is KGHSH, CDR2 LQKENI. CDR3 sequence (DNA): TGTGCCAGCTCACCACAGCGGGGGAGTTCCTACGAGCAGTACTTC. Protein: CASSPQRGSSYEQYF.

The rearrangement uses TRBV7-9 and TRBJ2-3; TRBD1 matches at 8 bases. Germline values: CDR1 SEHNR, CDR2 FQNEAQ (reference sequence). The CDR3 length is 15 residues. Trimming removed 3 bases from V and 0 bases from J; junction bases left unmatched: 2. The CDR3 is CASSFRQGSTDTQYF. The DNA of the CDR3 is TGTGCCAGCAGCTTTCGACAGGGGAGCACAGATACGCAGTATTTT. Combining the CDR3 with reference TRBV7-9 and TRBJ2-3 gives the whole variable domain DTGVSQNPRHKITKRGQNVTFRCDPISEHNRLYWYRQTLGQGPEFLTYFQNEAQLEKSRLLSDRFSAERPKGSFSTLEIQRTEQGDSAMYLCASSFRQGSTDTQYFGPGTRLTVL.

This sequence joins TRBV5-6 and TRBJ1-4; D is unclear. The germline CDR1 and CDR2 sequences are SGHDT and YYEEEE. This CDR3 comprises 13 residues. V was cut by 6 bases and J by 7 bases, with 13 bases left in between. CDR3 nucleotide sequence: TGTGCCAGCACAGAGCAACTAGGTGAAAAACTGTTTTTT. This translates into CASTEQLGEKLFF.

At least ten counts were recorded for this clone. This sequence joins TRBV10-3 and TRBJ1-2; 7 bases line up with TRBD1. The CDR3 contains 14 residues. Germline CDR1 and CDR2: ENHRY and SYGVKD. The V segment lost 7 bases and the J segment 4 bases; nucleotides outside the gene matches: 9. The CDR3 coding sequence is TGTGCCATCACCGAGGGCGACAGGGCCTATGGCTACACCTTC. As protein: CAITEGDRAYGYTF.

This clone appeared a few times. V gene TRBV4-2 combines with J gene TRBJ2-7; TRBD1 might be the D (6 bases). Germline lookup yields CDR1 LGHNA and CDR2 YNFKEQ. The CDR3 length is 17 residues. V lost 1 base and J lost 2, with 18 bases in between. CDR3 DNA sequence: TGTGCCAGCAGCCAAGCCATCGGACAGAGAAACACCTACGAGCAGTACTTC. It encodes CASSQAIGQRNTYEQYF.

CDR3 residues: CASSLYGTGANVLTF. The CDR3 region has the DNA TGTGCCAGCAGCTTATACGGGACTGGGGCCAACGTCCTGACTTTC. The V gene is TRBV7-8, the J gene TRBJ2-6; D is perhaps TRBD2 (5 bases). V lost 2 bases and J lost 2, with 7 bases in between. This CDR3 has 15 amino acids. Germline V CDR1 and CDR2: SGHVS, FQNEAQ.

The rearrangement joins TRBV25-1 to TRBJ2-1; the D gene is possibly TRBD2 (6 bases). Deletions cut 6 bases from V and 8 bases from J, with 17 bases between. This CDR3 comprises 14 residues. Germline values: CDR1 MGHDK, CDR2 SYGVNS. CDR3 loop: CASSSTSLVHEQFF. The CDR3 region has the DNA TGTGCCAGCAGCAGTACTAGCCTTGTACATGAGCAGTTCTTC.

In this sample, this clone turned up a few times. This chain joins TRBV28 and TRBJ1-2; maybe TRBD1 (6 bases). Trimming took off 8 bases at V and 2 bases at J, with 15 bases between the two ends. The V gene's germline CDR1 is MDHEN and CDR2 SYDVKM. CDR3 length: 14 residues. This chain's CDR3 is CASRFRGDNYGYTF. The CDR3 coding sequence is TGTGCCAGCCGCTTCAGGGGAGACAACTATGGCTACACCTTC.

The rearrangement joins TRBV27 to TRBJ2-2; 8 bases line up with TRBD1. Looked up from germline, CDR1 is MNHEY and CDR2 is SMNVEV (reference sequence). The CDR3 contains 14 residues. V dropped 6 bases and J dropped 7; count of bases not matched to a gene: 7. Here the CDR3 DNA reads TGTGCCAGCAGCCAGGGGGCCTGGGGCGGGGAGCTGTTTTTT. Its translation is CASSQGAWGGELFF.

V usage is TRBV7-9 and J usage is TRBJ2-7, with 7 bases that match TRBD1. The CDR3 extends over 17 amino acids. CDR1 is SEHNR and CDR2 is FQNEAQ in the germline V gene (reference sequence). V lost 5 bases and J lost 0; bases outside the gene matches: 13. As DNA, the CDR3 is TGTGCCAGCAGCAGACTCACTGACAGGGAGAGCTCCTACGAGCAGTACTTC. This encodes CASSRLTDRESSYEQYF. Full variable domain (remainder filled in from reference TRBV7-9 and TRBJ2-7): DTGVSQNPRHKITKRGQNVTFRCDPISEHNRLYWYRQTLGQGPEFLTYFQNEAQLEKSRLLSDRFSAERPKGSFSTLEIQRTEQGDSAMYLCASSRLTDRESSYEQYFGPGTRLTVT.

The chain links TRBV1 to TRBJ2-5; the D segment call TRBD2 is taken from the table without a DNA check. TRBV1 is termed a pseudogene. This CDR3 has 11 amino acids. CDR3 DNA sequence: TGCAAACCCGGGGGGCCAGAGACCCAGTACTTC. It encodes CKPGGPETQYF.

Points on this clone: Other DNA variants within this sample encode the same CDR3. V usage is TRBV29-1 and J usage is TRBJ2-1; a weak D match, TRBD1 (5 bases). Per the germline V gene, CDR1 is SQVTM and CDR2 is ANQGSEA. The CDR3 runs to 12 residues. Trimming pared 3 bases from V and 4 bases from J, leaving 7 bases between. CDR3 region: CSVDDSYNEQFF. CDR3 bases: TGCAGCGTTGACGACAGTTACAATGAGCAGTTCTTC.

The V and J genes are TRBV29-1 and TRBJ1-1; 7 bases fit TRBD1. This CDR3 contains 17 residues. CDR1 is SQVTM and CDR2 is ANQGSEA in the germline V gene. Trimming cost V 3 bases and J 5 bases; bases outside gene matches: 18. DNA of the CDR3: TGCAGCGTTGACTCAGAGTGGGACAGAAAAGTTAGAACTGAAGCTTTCTTT. It codes for CSVDSEWDRKVRTEAFF.

As for this clone: It is unclear where the CDR3 begins or ends on the DNA, so no DNA is shown, and the CDR3 is as TCRdb lists it. The V gene is TRBV12-5, the J gene TRBJ2-3; the table assigns TRBD2, which was not confirmed against the DNA. Germline V CDR1 and CDR2: LGHNT, FRNRAP. Counting both end residues, the CDR3 totals 17 amino acids. The CDR3 sequence is CASGLAQASGETDTQYF.

The rearrangement joins TRBV6-1 to TRBJ2-1; D is possibly TRBD1 (5 bases). CDR1 is MNHNS and CDR2 is SASEGT in the germline V gene. The germline V and J ends were trimmed by 0 bases and 4 bases, with 10 bases remaining between them. The CDR3 consists of 15 residues. The DNA of the CDR3 is TGTGCCAGCAGTGAAGCCAGGGATAGTTACAATGAGCAGTTCTTC. Translation: CASSEARDSYNEQFF.

The chain uses TRBV5-1 and TRBJ1-2; D is ambiguous. The length of the CDR3 is 14 residues. CDR1 and CDR2 from the germline V gene are SGHRS and YFSETQ. V dropped 5 bases and J dropped 2 bases, with 13 bases sitting between them. CDR3 protein: CASSIGLWNYGYTF. As DNA, the CDR3 is TGCGCCAGCAGTATCGGTCTATGGAACTATGGCTACACCTTC.

In its sample, this clone was seen a few times. The CDR3 region has the DNA TGTGCCAGTAGTACCAGGGATCCCAACTACGAGCAGTACTTC. It specifies CASSTRDPNYEQYF. V usage is TRBV19 and J usage is TRBJ2-7; D might be TRBD1 (5 bases). The CDR3 runs 14 residues. V lost 4 bases and J lost 3, with 13 bases in between. Germline loops: CDR1 LNHDA, CDR2 SQIVND (reference sequence). Using reference TRBV19 and TRBJ2-7 for the parts outside the CDR3, the full variable domain is DGGITQSPKYLFRKEGQNVTLSCEQNLNHDAMYWYRQDPGQGLRLIYYSQIVNDFQKGDIAEGYSVSREKKESFPLTVTSAQKNPTAFYLCASSTRDPNYEQYFGPGTRLTVT.

This rearrangement joins TRBV9 to TRBJ2-2; perhaps TRBD1 as D (8 bases). This CDR3 region has 15 residues. With 0 bases removed from V and 7 bases from J, the gap between germline ends came to 13 bases. From germline, CDR1 is SGDLS and CDR2 YYNGEE. The CDR3 region is CASSVVTGGDGELFF. Written as DNA, the CDR3 is TGTGCCAGCAGCGTAGTAACAGGGGGGGACGGGGAGCTGTTTTTT.

The chain uses TRBV11-2 and TRBJ2-4; D unclear. Germline assignment: CDR1 SGHAT and CDR2 FQNNGV. The CDR3 runs to 16 residues. V lost 1 base and J lost 6, with 16 bases in between. CDR3: CASSLVPGPLRNIQYF. As DNA, the CDR3 is TGTGCCAGCAGCTTAGTTCCGGGTCCCTTGAGAAACATTCAGTACTTC.

V gene TRBV7-9 combines with J gene TRBJ2-1, with a possible D match to TRBD2 (6 bases). V lost 6 bases and J 8 bases, leaving 17 bases between the germline ends. CDR3 length: 14 amino acids. Germline assignment: CDR1 SEHNR and CDR2 FQNEAQ (reference sequence). CDR3 loop: CASSPQPGLHEQFF. For the CDR3, the DNA is TGTGCCAGCAGTCCTCAGCCGGGACTCCATGAGCAGTTCTTC. The whole variable domain, filled in from reference TRBV7-9 and TRBJ2-1, reads DTGVSQNPRHKITKRGQNVTFRCDPISEHNRLYWYRQTLGQGPEFLTYFQNEAQLEKSRLLSDRFSAERPKGSFSTLEIQRTEQGDSAMYLCASSPQPGLHEQFFGPGTRLTVL.

CDR3 sequence (DNA): TGCGCCAGCAGCCAAGCCAGGGGCTACACCTTC. As protein: CASSQARGYTF. The V call is TRBV4-1, the J call TRBJ1-2; D unclear. Trimming cost V 1 base and J 8 bases, with 5 bases left between them. Germline lookup yields CDR1 MGHRA and CDR2 YSYEKL. The CDR3 is 11 residues long.

The CDR3 region is CASSRGLAGQETQYF. The CDR3 region has the DNA TGTGCCAGCAGCCGGGGACTAGCGGGGCAAGAGACCCAGTACTTC. The V and J genes are TRBV7-9 and TRBJ2-5; 13 nucleotides line up with TRBD2. The CDR3 covers 15 residues. The V and J ends lost 5 bases and 2 bases, in that order; junction bases with no gene match: 2. Germline CDR1 and CDR2: SEHNR and FQNEAQ (reference sequence).

The J gene is TRBJ2-7, the V gene TRBV6-5; 10 bases are shared with TRBD1. The germline CDR1 and CDR2 sequences are MNHEY and SVGAGI. After removal of 0 bases from V and 9 bases from J, the junction contained 8 bases not matched to a gene. CDR3 length: 15 amino acids. The CDR3 nucleotides read TGTGCCAGCAGTTACTCAGCGACAGGGGGCGCTGGGCAGTACTTC. It yields the protein CASSYSATGGAGQYF.

CDR3 protein: CASSQVGQGTGYTF. Written as DNA, the CDR3 is TGCGCCAGCAGCCAAGTCGGGCAGGGCACTGGCTACACCTTC. The chain uses TRBV4-1 and TRBJ1-2; maybe TRBD1 (5 bases). This CDR3 spans 14 amino acids. Germline assignment: CDR1 MGHRA and CDR2 YSYEKL. The germline V and J ends were trimmed by 1 base and 7 bases, with 13 bases remaining between them.

This chain connects TRBV19 to TRBJ1-4, with D unclear. Trimming stripped 7 bases from V and 3 bases from J, with 15 bases between. The CDR3 spans 15 residues. Per the germline V gene, CDR1 is LNHDA and CDR2 is SQIVND (reference sequence). The CDR3 sequence is CASTGGVVANEKLFF. CDR3 DNA sequence: TGTGCCAGTACTGGAGGAGTTGTCGCTAATGAAAAACTGTTTTTT.

This chain uses TRBV6-5 with TRBJ1-1, with a tentative D call TRBD1 (6 bases). With 2 bases removed from V and 2 bases from J, the gap between germline ends came to 9 bases. The CDR3 has 14 residues. Per the germline V gene, CDR1 is MNHEY and CDR2 is SVGAGI. The DNA for the CDR3 is TGTGCCAGCAGTTACGGGACAAGAAACACTGAAGCTTTCTTT. This codes for CASSYGTRNTEAFF.